Below, 7 T cell receptor beta chains from the same sample are listed, as sequenced in a study of graft-versus-host responses after intestinal transplantation. Their recognized antigens are unknown. Assay used: immunoSEQ multiplex PCR; TCRdb lists only in-frame clones, some missing. The repertoire holds over 90,000 clones, with under 95% as singletons. Sequenced here: unstimulated CD8+ T cells sorted from spleen or lymph node cells, sampled before intestinal transplant. The receptors were gathered from a human donor who received an intestinal transplant.

This chain uses TRBV27 with TRBJ1-4; D call uncertain. CDR3 length: 15 amino acids. V lost 8 bases and J 7 bases, leaving 20 bases between the germline ends. The V gene's germline CDR1 is MNHEY and CDR2 SMNVEV (reference sequence). CDR3 sequence reads: CASSPLEGLVEKLFF. The CDR3 DNA is TGTGCCAGCTCGCCCCTGGAGGGTTTGGTTGAAAAACTGTTTTTT.

The V call is TRBV5-1, the J call TRBJ2-5; D is perhaps TRBD1 or TRBD2 (5 bases each). CDR1 is SGHRS, CDR2 YFSETQ, per germline. V was shortened by 7 bases and J by 3 bases, with 16 bases between the two germline ends. The CDR3 spans 14 residues. The CDR3 DNA reads TGCGCCAGCTGGGACGACCCACCTAAAGAGACCCAGTACTTC. Amino acid sequence: CASWDDPPKETQYF.

This clone was observed a single time. V is TRBV6-1 and J is TRBJ2-7; D not resolved. The CDR3 loop spans 13 amino acids. Germline CDR1 MNHNS, CDR2 SASEGT. V gave up 6 bases and J gave up 2 bases, with 11 bases separating them. CDR3: CASSNRVPYEQYF. DNA for the CDR3: TGTGCCAGCAGCAACCGGGTTCCCTACGAGCAGTACTTC.

The CDR3 reads CASSPLTPVEDYTF. In nucleotides, the CDR3 is TGCGCCAGCAGCCCCCTTACGCCGGTTGAGGACTACACCTTC. The chain carries TRBV5-1 and TRBJ1-2; unclear D gene. CDR1 and CDR2 (germline): SGHRS, YFSETQ. The CDR3 totals 14 residues. Trimming took off 4 bases at V and 10 bases at J, with 20 bases between the two ends.

This clone has only one observation. The chain couples TRBV5-1 to TRBJ2-1, with a tentative D call TRBD1 (6 bases). Germline V CDR1 and CDR2: SGHRS, YFSETQ. The V end was cut by 3 bases, the J end by 10 bases, with 17 bases between. This CDR3 spans 14 amino acids. Here the CDR3 DNA reads TGCGCCAGCAGCTCCACAGACCAGGGACACGAGCAGTTCTTC. Residues: CASSSTDQGHEQFF.

The chain combines TRBV7-6 with TRBJ2-5; TRBD2 is a possible D gene (6 bases). CDR1 and CDR2 (germline): SGHVS, FNYEAQ. The CDR3 runs 15 residues. Trimming removed 5 bases from V and 4 bases from J, with 17 bases in between. CDR3 protein: CASSTLTSSAETQYF. CDR3 DNA sequence: TGTGCCAGCAGCACCCTGACTAGTTCTGCAGAGACCCAGTACTTC.

The chain uses TRBV9 and TRBJ2-1; D remains unclear. The germline V gene has CDR1 SGDLS and CDR2 YYNGEE. This CDR3 contains 14 residues. With 2 bases removed from V and 4 bases from J, the gap between germline ends came to 10 bases. As DNA, the CDR3 is TGTGCCAGCAGCGTGAGTGGGGAATACAATGAGCAGTTCTTC. This translates into CASSVSGEYNEQFF.